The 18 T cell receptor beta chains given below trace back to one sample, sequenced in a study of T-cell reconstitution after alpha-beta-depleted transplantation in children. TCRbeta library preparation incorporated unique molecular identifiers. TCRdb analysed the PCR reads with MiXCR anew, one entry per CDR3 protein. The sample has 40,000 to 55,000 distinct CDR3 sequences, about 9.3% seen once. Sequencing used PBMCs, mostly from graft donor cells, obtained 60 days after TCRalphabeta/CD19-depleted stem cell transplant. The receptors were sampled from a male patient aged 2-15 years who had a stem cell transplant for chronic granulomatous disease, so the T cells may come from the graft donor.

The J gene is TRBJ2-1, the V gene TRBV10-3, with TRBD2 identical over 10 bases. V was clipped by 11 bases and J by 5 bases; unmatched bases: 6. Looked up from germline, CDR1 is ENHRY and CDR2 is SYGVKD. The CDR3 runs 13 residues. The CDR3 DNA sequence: TGTGCCGTCGGGACTAGCGAGAACAATGAGCAGTTCTTC. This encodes CAVGTSENNEQFF.

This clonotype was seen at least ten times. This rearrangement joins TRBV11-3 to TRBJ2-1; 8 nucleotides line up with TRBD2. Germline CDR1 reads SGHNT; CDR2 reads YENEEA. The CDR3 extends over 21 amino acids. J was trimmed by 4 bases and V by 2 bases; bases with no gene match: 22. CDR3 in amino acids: CASSLWEFTREARLVYNEQFF. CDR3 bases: TGTGCCAGCAGCTTATGGGAATTTACGCGGGAGGCGCGTCTGGTTTACAATGAGCAGTTCTTC.

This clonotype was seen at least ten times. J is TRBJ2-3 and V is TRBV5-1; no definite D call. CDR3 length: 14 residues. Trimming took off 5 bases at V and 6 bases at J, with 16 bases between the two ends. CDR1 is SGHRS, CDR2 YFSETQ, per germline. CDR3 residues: CASRGSPVLDTQYF. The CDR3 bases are TGCGCCAGCAGGGGGTCGCCAGTTTTGGATACGCAGTATTTT.

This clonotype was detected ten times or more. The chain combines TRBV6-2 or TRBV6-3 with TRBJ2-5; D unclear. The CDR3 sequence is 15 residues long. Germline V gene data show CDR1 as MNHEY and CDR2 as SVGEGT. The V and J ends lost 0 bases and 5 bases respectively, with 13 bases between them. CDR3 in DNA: TGTGCCAGCAGTTACTCGAGGCCGGGCGGTGAGACCCAGTACTTC. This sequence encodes CASSYSRPGGETQYF.

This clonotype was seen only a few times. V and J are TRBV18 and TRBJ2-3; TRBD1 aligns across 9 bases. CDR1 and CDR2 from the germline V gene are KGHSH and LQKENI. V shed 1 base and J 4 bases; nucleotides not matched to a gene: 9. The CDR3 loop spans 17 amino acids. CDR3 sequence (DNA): TGTGCCAGCTCACCACGGGGACAGGGAAGCTTGCCAGATACGCAGTATTTT. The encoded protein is CASSPRGQGSLPDTQYF.

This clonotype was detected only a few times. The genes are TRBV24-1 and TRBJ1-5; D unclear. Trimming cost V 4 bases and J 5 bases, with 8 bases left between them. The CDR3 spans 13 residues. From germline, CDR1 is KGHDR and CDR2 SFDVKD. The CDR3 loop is CATSDRYHQPQHF. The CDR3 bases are TGTGCCACCAGTGACAGGTACCATCAGCCCCAGCATTTT.

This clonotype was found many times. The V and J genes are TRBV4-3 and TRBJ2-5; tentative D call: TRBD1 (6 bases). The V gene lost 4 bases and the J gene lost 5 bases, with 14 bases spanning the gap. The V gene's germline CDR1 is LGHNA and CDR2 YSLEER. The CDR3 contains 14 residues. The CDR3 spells CASSRLVRGETQYF. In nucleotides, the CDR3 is TGCGCCAGCAGCCGGTTGGTTAGGGGGGAGACCCAGTACTTC.

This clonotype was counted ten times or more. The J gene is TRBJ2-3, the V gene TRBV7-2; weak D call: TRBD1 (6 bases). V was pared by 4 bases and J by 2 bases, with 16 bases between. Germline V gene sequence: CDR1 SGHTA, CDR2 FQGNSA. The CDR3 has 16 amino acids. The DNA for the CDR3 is TGTGCCAGCAGCTCCCAGGGGACCCTCCCCACAGATACGCAGTATTTT. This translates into CASSSQGTLPTDTQYF. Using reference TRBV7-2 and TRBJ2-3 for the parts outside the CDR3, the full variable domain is GAGVSQSPSNKVTEKGKDVELRCDPISGHTALYWYRQSLGQGLEFLIYFQGNSAPDKSGLPSDRFSAERTGGSVSTLTIQRTQQEDSAVYLCASSSQGTLPTDTQYFGPGTRLTVL.

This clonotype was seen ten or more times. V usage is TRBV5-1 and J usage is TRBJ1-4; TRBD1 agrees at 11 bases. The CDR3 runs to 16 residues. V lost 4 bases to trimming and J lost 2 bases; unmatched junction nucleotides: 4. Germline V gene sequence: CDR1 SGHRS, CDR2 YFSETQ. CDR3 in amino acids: CASSTGQGATNEKLFF. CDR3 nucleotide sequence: TGCGCCAGCAGCACCGGACAGGGGGCTACTAATGAAAAACTGTTTTTT.

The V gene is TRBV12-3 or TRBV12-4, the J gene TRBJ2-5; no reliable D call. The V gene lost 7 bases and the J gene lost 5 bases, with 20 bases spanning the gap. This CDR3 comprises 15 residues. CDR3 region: CASTPGKGYGETQYF. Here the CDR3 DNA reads TGTGCCAGCACCCCAGGAAAGGGTTATGGGGAGACCCAGTACTTC.

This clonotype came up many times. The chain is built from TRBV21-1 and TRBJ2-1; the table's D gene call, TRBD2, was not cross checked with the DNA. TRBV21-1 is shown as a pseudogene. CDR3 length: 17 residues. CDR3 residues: CASINPRLAGAADEQFF. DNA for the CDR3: TGTGCCAGCATAAACCCCCGACTAGCGGGAGCTGCGGATGAGCAGTTCTTC.

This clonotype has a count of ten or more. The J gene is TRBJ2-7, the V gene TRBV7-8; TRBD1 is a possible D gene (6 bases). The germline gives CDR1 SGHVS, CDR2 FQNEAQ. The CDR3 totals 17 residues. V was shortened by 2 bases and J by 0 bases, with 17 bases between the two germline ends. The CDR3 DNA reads TGTGCCAGCAGCTTACGTCGGGCACAGGGCAGCTCCTACGAGCAGTACTTC. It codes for CASSLRRAQGSSYEQYF.

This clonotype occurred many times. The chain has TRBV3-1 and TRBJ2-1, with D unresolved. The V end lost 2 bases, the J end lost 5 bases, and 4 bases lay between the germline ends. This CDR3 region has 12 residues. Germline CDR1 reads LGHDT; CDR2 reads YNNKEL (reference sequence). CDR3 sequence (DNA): TGTGCCAGCAGCCAAAGCGACAATGAGCAGTTCTTC. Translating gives CASSQSDNEQFF.

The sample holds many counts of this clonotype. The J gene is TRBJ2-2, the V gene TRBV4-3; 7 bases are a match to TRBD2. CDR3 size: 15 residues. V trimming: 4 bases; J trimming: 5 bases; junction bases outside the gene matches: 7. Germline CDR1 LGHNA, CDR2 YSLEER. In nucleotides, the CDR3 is TGCGCCAGCAGCCCGGCGACTAGCCAAACCGGGGAGCTGTTTTTT. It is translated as CASSPATSQTGELFF.

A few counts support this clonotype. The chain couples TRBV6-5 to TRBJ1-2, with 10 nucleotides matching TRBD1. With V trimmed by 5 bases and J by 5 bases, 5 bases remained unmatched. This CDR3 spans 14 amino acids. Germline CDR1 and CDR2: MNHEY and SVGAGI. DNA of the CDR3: TGTGCCAGCAGTACTCCGGGACAGGGGTATGGCTACACCTTC. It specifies CASSTPGQGYGYTF.

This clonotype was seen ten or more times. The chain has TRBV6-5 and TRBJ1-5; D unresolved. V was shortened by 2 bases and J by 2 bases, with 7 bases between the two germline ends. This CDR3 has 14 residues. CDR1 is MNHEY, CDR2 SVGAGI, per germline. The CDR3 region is CASSYRDGNQPQHF. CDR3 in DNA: TGTGCCAGCAGTTACCGCGATGGCAATCAGCCCCAGCATTTT.

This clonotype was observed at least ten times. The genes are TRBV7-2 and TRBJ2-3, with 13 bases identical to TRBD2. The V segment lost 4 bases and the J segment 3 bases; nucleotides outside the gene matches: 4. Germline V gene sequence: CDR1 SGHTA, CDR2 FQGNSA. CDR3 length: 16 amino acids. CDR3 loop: CASSYTSGGGTDTQYF. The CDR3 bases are TGTGCCAGCAGCTACACTAGCGGGGGGGGAACAGATACGCAGTATTTT. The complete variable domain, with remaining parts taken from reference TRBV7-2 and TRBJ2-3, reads GAGVSQSPSNKVTEKGKDVELRCDPISGHTALYWYRQSLGQGLEFLIYFQGNSAPDKSGLPSDRFSAERTGGSVSTLTIQRTQQEDSAVYLCASSYTSGGGTDTQYFGPGTRLTVL.

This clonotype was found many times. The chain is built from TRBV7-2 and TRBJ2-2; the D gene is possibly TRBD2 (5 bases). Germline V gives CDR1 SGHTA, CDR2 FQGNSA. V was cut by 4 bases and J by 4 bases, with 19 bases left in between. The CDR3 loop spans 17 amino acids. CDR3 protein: CASSSSLLASGTGELFF. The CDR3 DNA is TGTGCCAGCAGCTCTAGCCTTTTAGCTTCCGGCACCGGGGAGCTGTTTTTT.